This T cell receptor (beta chain) came from a study of regulatory T cells in long-lasting Graves disease. Trimming left V 5 bases short and J 4 bases short, with 15 bases between. CDR3 length: 15 residues. Germline CDR1 and CDR2: MGHRA and YSYEKL. Arm-PCR of CDR3 regions and iRepertoire HTBI primers were the basis on which TCR beta libraries were built. TCRdb itself ran the multiplex PCR reads through MiXCR, one entry per CDR3 protein. Of 440,000 or so distinct CDR3 sequences in the sample, around 15% were seen once. This clonotype was seen at least ten times. Time point meaning: newly diagnosed GD, antithyroid drugs for less than 3 months. RNA isolated from PBMCs was used to make the TCR library. In addition, the sample was reused for a study of T cells in Graves' hyperthyroidism and ophthalmopathy.

The sequence derives from a woman aged 25-40 years with Graves disease. The sequences come from peripheral blood mononuclear cells (PBMCs), collected at new diagnosis, from a patient treated with antithyroid drugs. This rearrangement joins TRBV4-1 to TRBJ1-5, with TRBD1 as a possible D gene (5 bases). The CDR3 spells CASSDRTTENQPQHF. The CDR3 coding sequence is TGCGCCAGCAGCGATCGTACGACAGAGAATCAGCCCCAGCATTTT.